This TCR beta chain was found in a study of shared clonotypes between healthy human individuals. The CDR3 runs to 15 residues. The V and J ends lost 3 bases and 9 bases, in that order; junction bases with no gene match: 11. CDR1 and CDR2 (germline): MRHNA, SNTAGT. Produced via immunoSEQ multiplex PCR; TCRdb's table is partial and in-frame only. The sample holds around 440,000 clones, roughly 80% seen once. The sequence came from a middle-aged woman in good health. Some clones in this sample may be carry-over from other donors' samples. Sequencing was done on a sample of PBMCs. The rearrangement uses TRBV6-4 and TRBJ2-1; 7 bases line up with TRBD1. The CDR3: CASSDSGTESAEQFF. The CDR3 region has the DNA TGTGCCAGCAGTGATTCCGGGACAGAGTCTGCTGAGCAGTTCTTC.